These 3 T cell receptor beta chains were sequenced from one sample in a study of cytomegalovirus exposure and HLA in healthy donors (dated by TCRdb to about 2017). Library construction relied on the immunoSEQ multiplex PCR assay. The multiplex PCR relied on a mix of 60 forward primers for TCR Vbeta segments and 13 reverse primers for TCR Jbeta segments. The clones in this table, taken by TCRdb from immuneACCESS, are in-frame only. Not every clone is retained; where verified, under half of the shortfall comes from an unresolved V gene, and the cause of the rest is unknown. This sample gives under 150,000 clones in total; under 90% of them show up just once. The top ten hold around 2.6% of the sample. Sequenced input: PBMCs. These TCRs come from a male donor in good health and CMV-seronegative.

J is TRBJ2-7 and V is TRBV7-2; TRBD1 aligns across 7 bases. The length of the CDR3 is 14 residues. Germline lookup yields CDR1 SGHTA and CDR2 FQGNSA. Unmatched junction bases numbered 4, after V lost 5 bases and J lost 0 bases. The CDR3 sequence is CASSPGDSSYEQYF. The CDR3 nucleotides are TGTGCCAGCAGCCCAGGGGACAGCTCCTACGAGCAGTACTTC.

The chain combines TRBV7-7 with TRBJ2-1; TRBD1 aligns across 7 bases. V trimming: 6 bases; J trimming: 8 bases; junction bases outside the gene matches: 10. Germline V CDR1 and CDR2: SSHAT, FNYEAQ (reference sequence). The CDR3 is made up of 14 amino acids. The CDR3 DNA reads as TGTGCCAGCAGTCAGGGATACAGGGGTGATGAGCAGTTCTTC. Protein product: CASSQGYRGDEQFF.

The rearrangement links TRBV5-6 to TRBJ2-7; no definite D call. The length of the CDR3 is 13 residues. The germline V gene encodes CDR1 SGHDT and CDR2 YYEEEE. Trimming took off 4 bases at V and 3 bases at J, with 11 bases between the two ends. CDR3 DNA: TGTGCCAGCAGCCTTCGGGTTGACTACGAGCAGTACTTC. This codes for CASSLRVDYEQYF.